This T cell receptor beta chain was documented in a study of blood T cells in healthy people across ages. Study-level background: Template switching recovered approximately one barcoded beta molecule for every two T cells.

A second about 6 to 12 cycle PCR used barcoded and J-beta primers. MiXCR, applied by TCRdb to the 5' RACE reads, yields one record per CDR3 protein. This repertoire shows 650,000 to 1,000,000 distinct CDR3 sequences, 30% to 45% found once; its top ten account for around 13%. As concerns this clonotype: Antigen unknown.

The CDR3 runs 12 residues. V shed 3 bases and J shed 8 bases, with 8 bases lying between them. Germline CDR1 DFQATT, CDR2 SNEGSKA (reference sequence). General study points: The donors' CMV status was not determined, possibly confounding changes in expanded clonotypes.

Sequencing used blood. The TCR comes from a young man in good health. The genes are TRBV20-1 and TRBJ1-6; D ambiguous. CDR3 nucleotides: TGCAGTGCTAGCGCGAGGGATTCACCCCTCCACTTT. This encodes CSASARDSPLHF.